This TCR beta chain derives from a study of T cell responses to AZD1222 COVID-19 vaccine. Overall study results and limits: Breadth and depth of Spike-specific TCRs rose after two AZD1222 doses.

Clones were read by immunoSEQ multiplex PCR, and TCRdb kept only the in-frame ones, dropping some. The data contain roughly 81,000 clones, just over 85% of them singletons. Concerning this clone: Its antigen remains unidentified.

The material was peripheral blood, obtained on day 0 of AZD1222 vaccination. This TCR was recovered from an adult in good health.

As DNA, the CDR3 is TGTGCCAGTAGTATAGCACCCGGGCCCTCACCTCTAACCCAGTACTTC. Its translation is CASSIAPGPSPLTQYF. The chain joins TRBV19 to TRBJ2-5; D unresolved. The CDR3 runs 16 residues. V lost 1 base and J lost 8, with 20 bases in between. CDR1 LNHDA and CDR2 SQIVND come from the germline V gene (reference sequence).